Following are 24 T cell receptor beta chains from one sample sequenced in a study of yellow fever vaccine responses in identical twins (dated by TCRdb to 2017 to 2018). Receptor libraries were prepared by RT-PCR. Sequencing was performed on an Illumina HiSeq 2500. Starting from the raw public reads, TCRdb applied fastp trimming at Q25, assembled clones with MiXCR and retained in-frame beta chains. Entries that share a CDR3 protein sequence are merged under the most common genes and DNA. The sample records about 19,000 distinct CDR3 sequences, roughly three quarters of which are singletons. The leading ten clones occupy roughly 2.7% of the sample. Sequenced here: T cells from blood (PBMCs), unsorted or a sorted subset (not recorded which), sampled before or after yellow fever vaccination (not recorded which). The receptors derive from a young woman who received the yellow fever vaccine. Donor details come from another sample of the same person, matched by shared clones.

This rearrangement joins TRBV5-1 to TRBJ2-7; D gene ambiguous. The V gene lost 0 bases and the J gene lost 1 base, with 5 bases spanning the gap. This CDR3 has 13 amino acids. CDR1 and CDR2 (germline): SGHRS, YFSETQ. CDR3 in amino acids: CASSLDLSYEQYF. The CDR3 coding sequence is TGCGCCAGCAGCTTGGATTTATCCTACGAGCAGTACTTC.

This rearrangement joins TRBV11-1 to TRBJ2-5; 12 bases agree with TRBD2. The CDR3 runs 17 residues. V was pared by 6 bases and J by 5 bases, with 13 bases of the junction left unmatched. Germline assignment: CDR1 SGHAT and CDR2 FQDESV (reference sequence). CDR3 in DNA: TGTGCCAGCAGTTCCGGGACTAGCGGGCCAGGTCAGGAGACCCAGTACTTC. It encodes CASSSGTSGPGQETQYF.

The V and J genes are TRBV29-1 and TRBJ2-4; TRBD1 matches 7 bases. The CDR3 contains 13 residues. The V and J ends lost 8 bases and 3 bases, in that order; junction bases with no gene match: 7. Germline CDR1 SQVTM, CDR2 ANQGSEA. The CDR3, as DNA: TGCAGCATTGTAGGGACAGTCAAAAACATTCAGTACTTC. It codes for CSIVGTVKNIQYF.

This chain links TRBV2 with TRBJ1-5; D unresolved. Germline values: CDR1 SNHLY, CDR2 FYNNEI. The germline V and J ends were trimmed by 7 bases and 4 bases, with 11 bases remaining between them. The CDR3 covers 13 residues. CDR3 region: CASTAWENQPQHF. For the CDR3, the DNA is TGTGCCAGCACCGCGTGGGAGAATCAGCCCCAGCATTTT. Using reference TRBV2 and TRBJ1-5 for the parts outside the CDR3, the full variable domain is EPEVTQTPSHQVTQMGQEVILRCVPISNHLYFYWYRQILGQKVEFLVSFYNNEISEKSEIFDDQFSVERPDGSNFTLKIRSTKLEDSAMYFCASTAWENQPQHFGDGTRLSIL.

The chain employs TRBV29-1 and TRBJ1-2; D ambiguous. Germline-derived CDR1 and CDR2 are SQVTM and ANQGSEA. The CDR3 is made up of 13 amino acids. Trimming stripped 5 bases from V and 6 bases from J, with 16 bases between. This CDR3 is CSVPSGPRHGYTF. The CDR3 nucleotides are TGCAGCGTTCCTTCAGGCCCCCGGCATGGCTACACCTTC.

This clonotype was detected only a few times. The chain recombines TRBV5-4 with TRBJ2-3; the D is unclear. The CDR3 length is 12 residues. Germline loops: CDR1 SGHNT, CDR2 YYREEE (reference sequence). V lost 3 bases to trimming and J lost 2 bases, with 4 bases between them. CDR3 sequence reads: CASSSYTDTQYF. CDR3 coding DNA: TGTGCCAGCAGCTCGTACACAGATACGCAGTATTTT.

This chain uses TRBV7-9 with TRBJ2-1, with a weak D call TRBD1 (5 bases). The CDR3 totals 14 residues. CDR1 and CDR2 (germline): SEHNR, FQNEAQ (reference sequence). Trimming took 5 bases from V and 4 from J, leaving 12 bases between them. The CDR3 DNA sequence: TGTGCCAGCAGCGGTTCAGGGTCTTACAATGAGCAGTTCTTC. Translation gives CASSGSGSYNEQFF.

This chain connects TRBV2 to TRBJ1-2; D is unclear. The length of the CDR3 is 12 residues. The germline gives CDR1 SNHLY, CDR2 FYNNEI. V lost 3 bases and J 7 bases, leaving 9 bases between the germline ends. The CDR3 DNA is TGTGCCAGCAGTGATAGACTCGGTGGCTACACCTTC. It encodes CASSDRLGGYTF.

The rearrangement links TRBV6-5 to TRBJ2-1; D is unclear. Germline V gene lookup returns CDR1 MNHEY and CDR2 SVGAGI. This CDR3 has 12 residues. Between the trimmed V and J ends, which lost 2 bases and 7 bases, there was a span of 6 bases. The CDR3 sequence is CASSYTGNEQFF. The CDR3 DNA is TGTGCCAGCAGTTACACCGGGAATGAGCAGTTCTTC.

J is TRBJ2-2 and V is TRBV5-4; TRBD1 or TRBD2 may be the D gene (5 bases each). CDR1 is SGHNT and CDR2 is YYREEE in the germline V gene (reference sequence). V lost 0 bases and J 6 bases, leaving 12 bases between the germline ends. This CDR3 region has 15 residues. The CDR3: CASSLVTGHAGELFF. For the CDR3, the DNA is TGTGCCAGCAGCTTGGTGACGGGGCATGCCGGGGAGCTGTTTTTT.

This sequence joins TRBV6-4 and TRBJ2-1, with TRBD2 identical over 9 bases. This CDR3 region has 15 residues. Germline CDR1 is MRHNA and CDR2 is SNTAGT. Losses at the gene ends were 0 bases for V and 3 bases for J; bases not matched to a gene: 0. The CDR3 sequence: CASSDSRGGYNEQFF. The DNA for the CDR3 is TGTGCCAGCAGTGACTCGCGGGGGGGCTACAATGAGCAGTTCTTC.

The J gene is TRBJ2-3, the V gene TRBV28; D is perhaps TRBD2 (6 bases). The V gene lost 8 bases and the J gene lost 1 base, with 19 bases spanning the gap. Germline V lookup: CDR1 MDHEN, CDR2 SYDVKM. This CDR3 comprises 16 residues. The CDR3 sequence: CASQGTPGSGTDTQYF. CDR3 DNA sequence: TGTGCCAGCCAAGGGACTCCTGGGTCGGGCACAGATACGCAGTATTTT.

The CDR3 is CASSRDSHTGELFF. The CDR3 DNA sequence: TGCGCCAGCAGCCGGGACTCCCACACCGGGGAGCTGTTTTTT. The chain recombines TRBV5-1 with TRBJ2-2; possible D gene TRBD2, 6 bases. Trimming stripped 4 bases from V and 3 bases from J, with 10 bases between. The CDR3 spans 14 residues. Per the germline V gene, CDR1 is SGHRS and CDR2 is YFSETQ.

The V gene is TRBV2, the J gene TRBJ2-2; 8 positions match TRBD2. V gave up 5 bases and J gave up 4 bases; unmatched junction bases: 6. The CDR3 loop spans 15 amino acids. The germline gives CDR1 SNHLY, CDR2 FYNNEI. The CDR3 spells CASSPSGRGTGELFF. For the CDR3, the DNA is TGTGCCAGCAGTCCAAGCGGGAGAGGCACCGGGGAGCTGTTTTTT.

This clonotype was seen a few times. The rearrangement joins TRBV7-8 to TRBJ2-5, with D possibly TRBD2 on 5 matching bases. The CDR3 has 15 amino acids. Germline V CDR1 and CDR2: SGHVS, FQNEAQ. Trimming stripped 1 base from V and 5 bases from J, with 14 bases between. DNA for the CDR3: TGTGCCAGCAGCTTAGGGGTTCGCGGGTACGAGACCCAGTACTTC. This encodes CASSLGVRGYETQYF. The variable domain in full, with the rest retrieved from reference TRBV7-8 and TRBJ2-5, is GAGVSQSPRYKVAKRGQDVALRCDPISGHVSLFWYQQALGQGPEFLTYFQNEAQLDKSGLPSDRFFAERPEGSVSTLKIQRTQQEDSAVYLCASSLGVRGYETQYFGPGTRLLVL.

CDR3 region: CASSPEGDKNSPLHF. DNA of the CDR3: TGCGCCAGCAGCCCCGAGGGGGATAAAAATTCACCCCTCCACTTT. The V and J genes are TRBV4-1 and TRBJ1-6; a weak D match, TRBD1 (6 bases). Per germline, CDR1 MGHRA and CDR2 YSYEKL. V was cut by 4 bases and J by 7 bases, with 14 bases left in between. This CDR3 is 15 amino acids long.

The chain has TRBV18 and TRBJ2-1; the match to TRBD1 covers 7 bases. V was pared by 3 bases and J by 0 bases, with 5 bases of the junction left unmatched. CDR1 is KGHSH, CDR2 LQKENI, per germline. This CDR3 spans 16 amino acids. DNA of the CDR3: TGTGCCAGCTCACCTGACAGGGAGCACTCCTACAATGAGCAGTTCTTC. Translated, it gives CASSPDREHSYNEQFF.

The chain is built from TRBV5-1 and TRBJ2-1; D ambiguous. V was clipped by 1 base and J by 0 bases, with 11 bases between them. Germline V gene lookup returns CDR1 SGHRS and CDR2 YFSETQ. The CDR3 is 16 residues long. This chain's CDR3 is CASSLISSSSYNEQFF. The CDR3 DNA reads as TGCGCCAGCAGCTTGATTTCCTCCAGCTCCTACAATGAGCAGTTCTTC.

This chain links TRBV29-1 with TRBJ2-1, with TRBD2 matching 7 bases. The CDR3 consists of 14 residues. The V gene's germline CDR1 is SQVTM and CDR2 ANQGSEA. Trimming took 4 bases from V and 8 from J; bases not matched to a gene: 11. The CDR3, as DNA: TGCAGCGTTGCGCCTCGGGGAGGGTGGGATGAGCAGTTCTTC. This codes for CSVAPRGGWDEQFF.

The chain employs TRBV9 and TRBJ2-1, with D hard to call. This CDR3 comprises 15 residues. Trimming cost V 0 bases and J 3 bases, with 10 bases left between them. Germline loops: CDR1 SGDLS, CDR2 YYNGEE. This chain's CDR3 is CASSVGVGNYNEQFF. In DNA form, the CDR3 reads TGTGCCAGCAGCGTAGGGGTAGGTAACTACAATGAGCAGTTCTTC.

The chain joins TRBV12-3 or TRBV12-4 to TRBJ2-7; 8 bases map to TRBD1. The CDR3 has 14 residues. Germline trimming cut 3 bases from V and 7 bases from J; bases unmatched to any gene: 8. Here the CDR3 DNA reads TGTGCCAGCAGTTTGGCAGGGGGCGTAAGGGAGCAGTACTTC. Its translation: CASSLAGGVREQYF.

V gene TRBV13 combines with J gene TRBJ1-5, with D possibly TRBD1 on 6 matching bases. Deletions cut 2 bases from V and 2 bases from J, with 10 bases between. CDR1 is PRHDT and CDR2 is FYEKMQ in the germline V gene (reference sequence). The CDR3 is 15 residues long. The CDR3 DNA follows: TGTGCCAGCAGCTTAAGACGACAGGGCAATCAGCCCCAGCATTTT. Translated: CASSLRRQGNQPQHF.

The chain couples TRBV9 to TRBJ2-1; 12 nucleotides agree with TRBD2. Trimming cost V 3 bases and J 7 bases; bases outside gene matches: 5. CDR1 SGDLS and CDR2 YYNGEE come from the germline V gene. CDR3 size: 15 residues. The CDR3 DNA is TGTGCCAGCAGCGAGACTAGCGGGAGCTTTAATGAGCAGTTCTTC. This encodes CASSETSGSFNEQFF.

The V and J genes are TRBV12-3 or TRBV12-4 and TRBJ2-1; no definite D call. V lost 10 bases and J lost 4, with 20 bases in between. This CDR3 has 15 amino acids. In nucleotides, the CDR3 is TGTGCCATCAATTTAGAAACGATGAAGTACAATGAGCAGTTCTTC. Amino acid sequence: CAINLETMKYNEQFF.